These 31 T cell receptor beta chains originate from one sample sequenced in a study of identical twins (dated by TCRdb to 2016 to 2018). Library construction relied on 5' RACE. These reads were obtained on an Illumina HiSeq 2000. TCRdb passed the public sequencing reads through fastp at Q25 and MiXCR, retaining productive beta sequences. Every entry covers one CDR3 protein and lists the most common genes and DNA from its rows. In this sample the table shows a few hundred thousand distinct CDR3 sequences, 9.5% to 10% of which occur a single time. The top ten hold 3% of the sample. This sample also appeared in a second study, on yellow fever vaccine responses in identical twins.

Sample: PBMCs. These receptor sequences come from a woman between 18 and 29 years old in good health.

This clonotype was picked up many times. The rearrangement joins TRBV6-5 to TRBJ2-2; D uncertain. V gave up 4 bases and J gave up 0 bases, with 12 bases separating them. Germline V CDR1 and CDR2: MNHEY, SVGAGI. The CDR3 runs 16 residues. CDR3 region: CASSFLSDANTGELFF. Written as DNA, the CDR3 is TGTGCCAGCAGTTTCTTATCAGACGCGAACACCGGGGAGCTGTTTTTT.

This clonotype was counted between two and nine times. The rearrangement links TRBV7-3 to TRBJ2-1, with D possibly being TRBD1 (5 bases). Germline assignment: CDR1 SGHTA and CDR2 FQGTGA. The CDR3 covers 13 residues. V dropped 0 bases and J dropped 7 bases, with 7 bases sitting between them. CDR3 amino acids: CASSLTPGNEQFF. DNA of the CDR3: TGTGCCAGCAGCTTAACGCCAGGGAATGAGCAGTTCTTC.

CDR3 in DNA: TGCAGTGTATCCGCAGGGACAGATACGCAGTATTTT. As protein: CSVSAGTDTQYF. The chain uses TRBV20-1 and TRBJ2-3; maybe TRBD1 (5 bases). Trimming stripped 7 bases from V and 3 bases from J, with 11 bases between. This CDR3 has 12 residues. Germline V gene data show CDR1 as DFQATT and CDR2 as SNEGSKA (reference sequence).

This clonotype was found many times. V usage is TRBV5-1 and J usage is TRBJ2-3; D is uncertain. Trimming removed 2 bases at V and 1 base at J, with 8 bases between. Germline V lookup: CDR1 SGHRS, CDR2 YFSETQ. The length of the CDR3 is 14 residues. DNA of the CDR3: TGCGCCAGCAGCTTTCAGGTTGGCACAGATACGCAGTATTTT. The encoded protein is CASSFQVGTDTQYF.

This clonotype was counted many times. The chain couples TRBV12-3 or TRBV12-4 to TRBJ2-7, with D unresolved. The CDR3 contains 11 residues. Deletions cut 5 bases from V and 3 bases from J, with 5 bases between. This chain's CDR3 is CASSRYYEQYF. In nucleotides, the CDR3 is TGTGCCAGCAGTCGTTACTACGAGCAGTACTTC.

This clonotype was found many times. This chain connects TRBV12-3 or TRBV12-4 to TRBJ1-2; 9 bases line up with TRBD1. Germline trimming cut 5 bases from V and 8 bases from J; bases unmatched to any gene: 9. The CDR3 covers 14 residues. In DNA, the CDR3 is TGTGCCAGCAGTCGTCCCGGGACAGGGAACGGCTACACCTTC. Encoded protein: CASSRPGTGNGYTF.

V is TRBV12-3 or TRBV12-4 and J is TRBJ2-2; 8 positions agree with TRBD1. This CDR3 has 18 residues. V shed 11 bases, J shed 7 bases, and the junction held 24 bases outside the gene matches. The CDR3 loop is CALSLPRSGTGLGGELFF. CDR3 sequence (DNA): TGTGCCCTCAGTCTCCCCCGGTCCGGGACAGGATTAGGCGGGGAGCTGTTTTTT.

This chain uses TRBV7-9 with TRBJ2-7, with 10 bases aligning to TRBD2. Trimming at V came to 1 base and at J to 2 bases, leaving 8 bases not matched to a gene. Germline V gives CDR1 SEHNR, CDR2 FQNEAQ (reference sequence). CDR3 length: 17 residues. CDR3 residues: CASSLGGLAGDTYEQYF. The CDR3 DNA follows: TGTGCCAGCAGCTTAGGGGGGCTAGCGGGAGACACCTACGAGCAGTACTTC.

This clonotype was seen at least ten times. The CDR3 here is CASSLGQGNEQFF. CDR3 nucleotide sequence: TGCGCCAGCAGCCTAGGACAGGGGAATGAGCAGTTCTTC. This chain links TRBV5-1 with TRBJ2-1, with 9 bases fitting TRBD1. This CDR3 region has 13 residues. Per the germline V gene, CDR1 is SGHRS and CDR2 is YFSETQ. After removal of 4 bases from V and 7 bases from J, the junction contained 3 bases not matched to a gene.

CDR3 bases: TGCGCCAGCAGCTTGGGGCAGACCGCCCATGAGCAGTTCTTC. Its translation: CASSLGQTAHEQFF. This rearrangement joins TRBV5-1 to TRBJ2-1; D uncertain. Germline-derived CDR1 and CDR2 are SGHRS and YFSETQ. Trimming removed 0 bases from V and 8 bases from J, with 12 bases in between. The CDR3 length is 14 residues. Complete variable domain (other parts from reference TRBV5-1 and TRBJ2-1): KAGVTQTPRYLIKTRGQQVTLSCSPISGHRSVSWYQQTPGQGLQFLFEYFSETQRNKGNFPGRFSGRQFSNSRSEMNVSTLELGDSALYLCASSLGQTAHEQFFGPGTRLTVL.

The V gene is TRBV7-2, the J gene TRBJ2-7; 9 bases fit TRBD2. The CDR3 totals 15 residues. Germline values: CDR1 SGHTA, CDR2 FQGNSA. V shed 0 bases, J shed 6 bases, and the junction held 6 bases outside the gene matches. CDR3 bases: TGTGCCAGCAGCTTAGCCAGCGGGGGGAGCGGCGAGCAGTACTTC. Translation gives CASSLASGGSGEQYF.

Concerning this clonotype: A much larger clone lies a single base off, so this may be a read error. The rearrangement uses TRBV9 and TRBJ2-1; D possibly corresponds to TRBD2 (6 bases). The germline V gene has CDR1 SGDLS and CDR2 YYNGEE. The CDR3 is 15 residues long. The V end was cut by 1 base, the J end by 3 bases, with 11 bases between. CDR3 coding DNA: TGTGCCAGCAGCGTAATCACTAGCCGCTACAATGAGCAGTTCTTC. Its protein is CASSVITSRYNEQFF.

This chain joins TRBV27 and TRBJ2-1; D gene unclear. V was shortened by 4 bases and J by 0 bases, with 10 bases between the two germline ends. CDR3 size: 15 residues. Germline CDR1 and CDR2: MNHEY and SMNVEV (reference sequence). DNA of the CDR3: TGTGCCAGCAGTTCCTCGGAAAGCTCCTACAATGAGCAGTTCTTC. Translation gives CASSSSESSYNEQFF.

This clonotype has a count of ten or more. CDR3 region: CASSQDMGTGDSPLHF. CDR3 bases: TGCGCCAGCAGCCAAGATATGGGGACAGGGGATTCACCCCTCCACTTT. V gene TRBV4-3 combines with J gene TRBJ1-6, with 10 bases lining up with TRBD1. Germline CDR1 LGHNA, CDR2 YSLEER. The J segment lost 8 bases and the V segment lost 0 bases, leaving 4 bases of the junction unmatched. The CDR3 is 16 residues long.

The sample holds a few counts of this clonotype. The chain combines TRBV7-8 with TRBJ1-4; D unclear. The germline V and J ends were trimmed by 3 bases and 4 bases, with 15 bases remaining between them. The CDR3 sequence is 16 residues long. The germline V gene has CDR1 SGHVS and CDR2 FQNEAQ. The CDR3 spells CASSFQWSLDNEKLFF. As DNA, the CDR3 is TGTGCCAGCAGCTTTCAGTGGAGCCTGGATAATGAAAAACTGTTTTTT. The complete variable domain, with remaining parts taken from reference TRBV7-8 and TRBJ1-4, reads GAGVSQSPRYKVAKRGQDVALRCDPISGHVSLFWYQQALGQGPEFLTYFQNEAQLDKSGLPSDRFFAERPEGSVSTLKIQRTQQEDSAVYLCASSFQWSLDNEKLFFGSGTQLSVL.

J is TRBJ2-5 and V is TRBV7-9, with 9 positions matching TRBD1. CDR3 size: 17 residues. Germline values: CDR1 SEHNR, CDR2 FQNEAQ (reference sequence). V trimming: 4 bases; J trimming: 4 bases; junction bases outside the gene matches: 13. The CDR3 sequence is CASSSGPTGGLLETQYF. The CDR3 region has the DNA TGTGCCAGCAGCTCCGGCCCCACAGGGGGCCTTTTAGAGACCCAGTACTTC.

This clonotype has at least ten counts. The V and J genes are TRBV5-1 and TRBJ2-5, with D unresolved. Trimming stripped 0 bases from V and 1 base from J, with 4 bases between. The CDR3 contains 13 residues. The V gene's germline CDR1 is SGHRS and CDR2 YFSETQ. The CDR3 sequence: CASSLEAQETQYF. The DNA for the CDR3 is TGCGCCAGCAGCTTGGAGGCCCAAGAGACCCAGTACTTC.

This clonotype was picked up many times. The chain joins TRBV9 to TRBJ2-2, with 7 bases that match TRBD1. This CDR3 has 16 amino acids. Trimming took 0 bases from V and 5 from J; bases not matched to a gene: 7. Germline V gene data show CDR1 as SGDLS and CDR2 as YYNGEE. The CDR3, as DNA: TGTGCCAGCAGCGTAGTAGCAGGGGGAAGAACCGGGGAGCTGTTTTTT. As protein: CASSVVAGGRTGELFF.

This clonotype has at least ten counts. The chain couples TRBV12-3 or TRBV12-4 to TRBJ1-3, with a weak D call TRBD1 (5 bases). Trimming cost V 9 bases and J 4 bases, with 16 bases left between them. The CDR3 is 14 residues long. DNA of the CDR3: TGTGCCAGTATCCTCGGGAAGGGGGGAAACACCATATATTTT. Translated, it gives CASILGKGGNTIYF.

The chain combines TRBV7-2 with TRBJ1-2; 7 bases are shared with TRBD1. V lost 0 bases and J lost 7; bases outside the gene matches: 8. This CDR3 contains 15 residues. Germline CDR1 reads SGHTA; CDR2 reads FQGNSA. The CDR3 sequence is CASSLATSGGSGYTF. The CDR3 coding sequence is TGTGCCAGCAGCTTAGCGACCTCAGGGGGAAGTGGCTACACCTTC.

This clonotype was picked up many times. CDR3 DNA: TGTGCCAGCAGCCCCCGCCCGGGGCCCGATCAGCCCCAGCATTTT. Protein product: CASSPRPGPDQPQHF. The genes are TRBV4-2 and TRBJ1-5; a weak D match, TRBD1 (5 bases). V was pared by 4 bases and J by 5 bases, with 15 bases between. The CDR3 spans 15 residues. Germline V gene data show CDR1 as LGHNA and CDR2 as YNFKEQ.

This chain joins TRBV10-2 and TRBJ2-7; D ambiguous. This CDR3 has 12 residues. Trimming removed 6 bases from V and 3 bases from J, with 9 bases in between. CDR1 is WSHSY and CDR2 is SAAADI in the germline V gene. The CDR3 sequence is CASRDTLYEQYF. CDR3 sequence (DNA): TGCGCCAGCAGAGACACCCTCTACGAGCAGTACTTC.

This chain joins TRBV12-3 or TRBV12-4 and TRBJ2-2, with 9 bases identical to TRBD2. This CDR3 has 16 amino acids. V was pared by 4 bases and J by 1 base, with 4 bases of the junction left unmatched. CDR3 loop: CASSSSSGVNTGELFF. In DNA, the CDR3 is TGTGCCAGCAGTTCCTCTAGCGGGGTGAACACCGGGGAGCTGTTTTTT.

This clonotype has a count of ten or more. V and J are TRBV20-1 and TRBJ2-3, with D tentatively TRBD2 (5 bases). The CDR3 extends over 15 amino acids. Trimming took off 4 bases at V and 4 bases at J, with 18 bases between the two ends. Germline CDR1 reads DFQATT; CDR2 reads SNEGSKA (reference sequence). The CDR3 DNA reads TGCAGTGCTACCCCCGGACTCAACGGGCCAGATACGCAGTATTTT. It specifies CSATPGLNGPDTQYF.

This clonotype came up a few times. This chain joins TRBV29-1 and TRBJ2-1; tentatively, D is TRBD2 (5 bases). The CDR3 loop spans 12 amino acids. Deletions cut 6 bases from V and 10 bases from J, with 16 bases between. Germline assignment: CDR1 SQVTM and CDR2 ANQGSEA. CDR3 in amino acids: CSVLEGAVEQFF. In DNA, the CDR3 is TGCAGCGTCCTTGAGGGAGCAGTCGAGCAGTTCTTC.

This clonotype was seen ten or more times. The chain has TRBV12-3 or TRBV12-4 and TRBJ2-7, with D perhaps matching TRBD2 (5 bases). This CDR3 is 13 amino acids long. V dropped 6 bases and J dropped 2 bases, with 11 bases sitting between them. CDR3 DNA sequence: TGTGCCAGCAGCTTTTCGGGGACCTACGAGCAGTACTTC. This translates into CASSFSGTYEQYF.

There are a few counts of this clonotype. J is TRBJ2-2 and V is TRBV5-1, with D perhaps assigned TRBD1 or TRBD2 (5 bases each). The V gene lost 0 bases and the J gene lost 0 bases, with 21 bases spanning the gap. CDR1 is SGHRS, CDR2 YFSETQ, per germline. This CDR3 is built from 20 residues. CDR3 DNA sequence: TGCGCCAGCAGCTTGGCCGATTTCTTGGGGACGACAGCGAACACCGGGGAGCTGTTTTTT. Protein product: CASSLADFLGTTANTGELFF.

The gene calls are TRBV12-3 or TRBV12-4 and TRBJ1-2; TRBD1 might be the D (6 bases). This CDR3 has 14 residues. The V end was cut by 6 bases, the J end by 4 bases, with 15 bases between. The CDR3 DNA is TGTGCCAGCAGGTGGGACAAGGTTGGCTATGGCTACACCTTC. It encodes CASRWDKVGYGYTF.

The CDR3 spells CASSFPRGTEAFF. CDR3 nucleotide sequence: TGTGCCAGCAGCTTTCCTAGGGGCACTGAAGCTTTCTTT. The genes are TRBV7-9 and TRBJ1-1; D possibly corresponds to TRBD1 (5 bases). V lost 3 bases to trimming and J lost 4 bases, with 9 bases between them. Germline V CDR1 and CDR2: SEHNR, FQNEAQ (reference sequence). This CDR3 region has 13 residues.

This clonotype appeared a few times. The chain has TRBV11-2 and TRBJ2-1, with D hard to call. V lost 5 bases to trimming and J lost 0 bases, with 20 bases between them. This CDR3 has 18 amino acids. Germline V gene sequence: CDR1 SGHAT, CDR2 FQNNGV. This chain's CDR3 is CASSARVTGPASYNEQFF. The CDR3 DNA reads TGTGCCAGCAGCGCCCGGGTGACTGGCCCGGCCTCCTACAATGAGCAGTTCTTC.

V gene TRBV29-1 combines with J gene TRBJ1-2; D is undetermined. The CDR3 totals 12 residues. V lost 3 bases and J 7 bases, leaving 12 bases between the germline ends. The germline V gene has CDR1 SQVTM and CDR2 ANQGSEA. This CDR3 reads CSVDFRVGGYTF. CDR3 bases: TGCAGCGTTGACTTTAGGGTCGGTGGCTACACCTTC.